These T cell receptor beta chains were read from a single sample in a study of CXCR3-negative and CXCR3-positive naive CD8 T cells. TCRdb re-called the 5' RACE reads; every CDR3 protein appears as one record, without DNA. The repertoire table contains 55,000 to 70,000 distinct CDR3 sequences. Sequenced input: naive CXCR3+ CD8+ T cells from blood. Receptors were obtained from a human donor in good health. Some clones in this sample may be carry-over from other donors' samples. CDR3s include the opening cysteine and the closing phenylalanine or tryptophan. Fields, in order: V gene, J gene, CDR3 protein.

V gene: TRBV5-1
J gene: TRBJ1-2
CDR3 protein: CASSEVGGEANYGYTF

V gene: TRBV14
J gene: TRBJ2-3
CDR3 protein: CASSQDFRGQANTDTQYF

V gene: TRBV7-2
J gene: TRBJ2-5
CDR3 protein: CASSRIPGHQHLF

V gene: TRBV5-1
J gene: TRBJ2-7
CDR3 protein: CASSLASGVRYEQYF

V gene: TRBV5-1
J gene: TRBJ1-1
CDR3 protein: CASSLSSNTEAFF

V gene: TRBV6-2/TRBV6-3
J gene: TRBJ2-7
CDR3 protein: CASSYILGQSYEQYF

V gene: TRBV7-9
J gene: TRBJ2-3
CDR3 protein: CASSLDISSTDTQYF

V gene: TRBV7-6
J gene: TRBJ2-1
CDR3 protein: CASRPEVGFSEQFF

V gene: TRBV7-9
J gene: TRBJ2-5
CDR3 protein: CASSPRSGNLETQYF

V gene: TRBV27
J gene: TRBJ2-4
CDR3 protein: CASSLVGNIQYF

V gene: TRBV12-3/TRBV12-4
J gene: TRBJ1-1
CDR3 protein: CASPGNTEAFF

V gene: TRBV12-3/TRBV12-4
J gene: TRBJ1-1
CDR3 protein: CASSLLGQGVTEAFF

V gene: TRBV29-1
J gene: TRBJ2-5
CDR3 protein: CSVEEAVWETQYF

V gene: TRBV7-3
J gene: TRBJ2-1
CDR3 protein: CASSETPGTGIYNEQFF

V gene: TRBV6-2/TRBV6-3
J gene: TRBJ1-2
CDR3 protein: CASSYTPPGDYGYTF

V gene: TRBV10-3
J gene: TRBJ1-2
CDR3 protein: CAISESLQPYGYTF

V gene: TRBV29-1
J gene: TRBJ1-2
CDR3 protein: CSVEVVGGYGYTF

V gene: TRBV6-6
J gene: TRBJ2-1
CDR3 protein: CASSYSPSRPTGPEQFF

V gene: TRBV3-1
J gene: TRBJ2-2
CDR3 protein: CASSQVGQKINTGELFF

V gene: TRBV2
J gene: TRBJ2-3
CDR3 protein: CASSRIGGGDSTDTQYF

V gene: TRBV7-6
J gene: TRBJ2-7
CDR3 protein: CASSVHDQRGAPYEQYF

V gene: TRBV7-9
J gene: TRBJ1-1
CDR3 protein: CASSPDGMNTEAFF

V gene: TRBV7-9
J gene: TRBJ2-5
CDR3 protein: CASSSLEGQETQYF

V gene: TRBV15
J gene: TRBJ2-7
CDR3 protein: CATSRTGDRQGYEQYF

V gene: TRBV4-2
J gene: TRBJ2-3
CDR3 protein: CASSQVLGGLDTQYF

V gene: TRBV7-8
J gene: TRBJ1-5
CDR3 protein: CASSPGTNSNQPQHF

V gene: TRBV7-7
J gene: TRBJ2-3
CDR3 protein: CASSLGMWGSADTQYF

V gene: TRBV7-8
J gene: TRBJ2-2
CDR3 protein: CASSLVSSTGELFF

V gene: TRBV27
J gene: TRBJ1-5
CDR3 protein: CASSFSAGYQPQHF

V gene: TRBV19
J gene: TRBJ2-1
CDR3 protein: CASSMGLAESSYNEQFF

V gene: TRBV14
J gene: TRBJ2-1
CDR3 protein: CASSHFTRGGEQFF

V gene: TRBV5-5
J gene: TRBJ1-2
CDR3 protein: CASSLGQKQGTSSDYGYTF

V gene: TRBV29-1
J gene: TRBJ1-1
CDR3 protein: CSVEGLAGATEAFF

V gene: TRBV15
J gene: TRBJ2-7
CDR3 protein: CATSRTGAPGYEQYF

V gene: TRBV5-1
J gene: TRBJ2-1
CDR3 protein: CASSSRQEVLNEQFF

V gene: TRBV7-9
J gene: TRBJ2-1
CDR3 protein: CASIQGPYNEQFF

V gene: TRBV29-1
J gene: TRBJ1-1
CDR3 protein: CSVRESTEAFF

V gene: TRBV7-9
J gene: TRBJ2-7
CDR3 protein: CASSPMAGGVTDYEQYF

V gene: TRBV7-9
J gene: TRBJ2-7
CDR3 protein: CASSSSSSYEQYF

V gene: TRBV6-6
J gene: TRBJ2-7
CDR3 protein: CASSYGAASSYEQYF

V gene: TRBV7-6
J gene: TRBJ1-1
CDR3 protein: CASSLSAGTEAFF

V gene: TRBV7-2
J gene: TRBJ2-7
CDR3 protein: CASSSGTRDGILKQYF

V gene: TRBV20-1
J gene: TRBJ2-7
CDR3 protein: CSARDWQEARYEQYF

V gene: TRBV29-1
J gene: TRBJ2-2
CDR3 protein: CSVEESGGTGELFF

V gene: TRBV4-3
J gene: TRBJ2-7
CDR3 protein: CASSQVGTDFEQYF

V gene: TRBV4-3
J gene: TRBJ2-4
CDR3 protein: CASSQSSGIKNIQYF

V gene: TRBV6-2/TRBV6-3
J gene: TRBJ2-3
CDR3 protein: CASSPGWDTQYF

V gene: TRBV5-1
J gene: TRBJ2-1
CDR3 protein: CASSLDTSGGWNEQFF

V gene: TRBV5-1
J gene: TRBJ1-2
CDR3 protein: CASSSPQGSLDYGYTF

V gene: TRBV5-1
J gene: TRBJ2-7
CDR3 protein: CASSFSGGVYEQYF

V gene: TRBV21-1
J gene: TRBJ2-7
CDR3 protein: CAGMGQGAYEQYF

V gene: TRBV10-3
J gene: TRBJ1-1
CDR3 protein: CAISESRGGMNTEAFF

V gene: TRBV9
J gene: TRBJ2-1
CDR3 protein: CASSGSRDRVHNEQFF